This T cell receptor (beta chain) was identified during a study of early T cells in non-severe SARS-CoV-2 infection. In its sample, this clonotype was seen a few times. This CDR3 has 14 amino acids. The germline CDR1 and CDR2 sequences are DFQATT and SNEGSKA (reference sequence). V lost 2 bases and J 4 bases, leaving 12 bases between the germline ends. Researchers attached unique molecular identifiers to individual cDNA molecules. Each CDR3 protein gets one entry after TCRdb re-called the 5' RACE reads with MiXCR. The sample lists roughly 100,000 distinct CDR3 sequences, roughly 13% occurring once. This TCR was recovered from an adult who was a healthcare worker with PCR-confirmed SARS-CoV-2 infection or an uninfected control (not recorded which). This chain joins TRBV20-1 and TRBJ1-5, with TRBD1 as a possible D gene (5 bases). Sequencing input: whole blood. The CDR3 region has the DNA TGCAGTGCTAGACCTCCTCAGGGAAATCAGCCCCAGCATTTT. This sequence encodes CSARPPQGNQPQHF.